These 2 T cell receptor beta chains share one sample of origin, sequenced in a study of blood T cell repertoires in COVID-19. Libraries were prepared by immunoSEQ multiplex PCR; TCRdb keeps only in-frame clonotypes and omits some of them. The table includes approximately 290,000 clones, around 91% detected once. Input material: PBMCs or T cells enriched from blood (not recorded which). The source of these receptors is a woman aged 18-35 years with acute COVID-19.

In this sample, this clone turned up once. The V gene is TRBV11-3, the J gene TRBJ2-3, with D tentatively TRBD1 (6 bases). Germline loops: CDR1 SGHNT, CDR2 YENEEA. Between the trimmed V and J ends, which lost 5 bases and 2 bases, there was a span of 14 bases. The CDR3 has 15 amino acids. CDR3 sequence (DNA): TGTGCCAGCAGCCGCCTCGGACAGAACACAGATACGCAGTATTTT. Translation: CASSRLGQNTDTQYF.

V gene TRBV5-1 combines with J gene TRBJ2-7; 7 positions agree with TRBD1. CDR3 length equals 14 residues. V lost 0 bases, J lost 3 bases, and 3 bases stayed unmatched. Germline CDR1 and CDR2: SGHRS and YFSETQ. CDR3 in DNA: TGCGCCAGCAGCTTGGCTGGGACAGACTACGAGCAGTACTTC. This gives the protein CASSLAGTDYEQYF. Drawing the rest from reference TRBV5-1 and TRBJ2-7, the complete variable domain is KAGVTQTPRYLIKTRGQQVTLSCSPISGHRSVSWYQQTPGQGLQFLFEYFSETQRNKGNFPGRFSGRQFSNSRSEMNVSTLELGDSALYLCASSLAGTDYEQYFGPGTRLTVT.